This T cell receptor beta chain came from a study of T cell repertoires in cytomegalovirus infection. As for the study in general: TCR beta signatures that were public indicated CMV infection and matching HLA type.

This clonotype was counted only a few times. Its cognate antigen is unknown. One entry per CDR3 protein results from TCRdb running MiXCR on the reads. This sample has roughly 300,000 distinct CDR3 sequences, with about 25% found just once. Study-level points and caveats: HLA-C-restricted, CMV-specific TCR beta clonotypes were dominant ex vivo. Carriers of CMV and the relevant HLA type were discriminated by public TCR beta frequency.

CDR3 size: 15 residues. V lost 3 bases, J lost 2 bases, and 12 bases lay in between. Germline CDR1 and CDR2: MNHNS and SASEGT. The sample comprised PBMCs. This TCR came from a human donor in good health (CMV status not recorded). Some clones in this sample may be carry-over from other donors' samples. This chain uses TRBV6-1 with TRBJ2-3, with no clear D. CDR3 protein: CASSDSRSPTDTQYF. CDR3 nucleotides: TGTGCCAGCAGTGACTCGCGGAGCCCCACAGATACGCAGTATTTT.